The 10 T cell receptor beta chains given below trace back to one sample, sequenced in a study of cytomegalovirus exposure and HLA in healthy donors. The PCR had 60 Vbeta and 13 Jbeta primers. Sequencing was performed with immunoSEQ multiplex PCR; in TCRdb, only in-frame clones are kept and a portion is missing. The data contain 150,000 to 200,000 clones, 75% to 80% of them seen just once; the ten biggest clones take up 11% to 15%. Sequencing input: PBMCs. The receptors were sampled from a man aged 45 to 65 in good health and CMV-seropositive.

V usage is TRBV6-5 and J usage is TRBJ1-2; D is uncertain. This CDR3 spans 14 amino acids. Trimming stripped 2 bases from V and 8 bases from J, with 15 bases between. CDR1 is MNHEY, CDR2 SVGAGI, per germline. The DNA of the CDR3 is TGTGCCAGCAGTTACAGGGCCCGGGCGGGGGGCTACACCTTC. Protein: CASSYRARAGGYTF.

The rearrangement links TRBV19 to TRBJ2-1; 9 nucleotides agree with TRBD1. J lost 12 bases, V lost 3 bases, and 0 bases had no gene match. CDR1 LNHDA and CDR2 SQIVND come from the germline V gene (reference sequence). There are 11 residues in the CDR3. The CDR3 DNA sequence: TGTGCCAGTAGTATGGGACAGGGGCAGTTCTTC. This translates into CASSMGQGQFF.

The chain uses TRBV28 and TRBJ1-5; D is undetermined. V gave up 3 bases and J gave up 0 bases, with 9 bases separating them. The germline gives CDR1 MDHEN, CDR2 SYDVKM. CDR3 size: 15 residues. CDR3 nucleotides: TGTGCCAGCAGTTTCCCTTCAGATAGCAATCAGCCCCAGCATTTT. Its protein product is CASSFPSDSNQPQHF.

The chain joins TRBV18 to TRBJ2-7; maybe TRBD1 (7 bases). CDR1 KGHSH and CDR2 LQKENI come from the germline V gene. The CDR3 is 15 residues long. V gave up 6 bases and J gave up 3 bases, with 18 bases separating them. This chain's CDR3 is CASSAGQGGNYEQYV. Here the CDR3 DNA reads TGTGCCAGCTCGGCAGGGCAGGGGGGCAACTACGAGCAGTACGTC.

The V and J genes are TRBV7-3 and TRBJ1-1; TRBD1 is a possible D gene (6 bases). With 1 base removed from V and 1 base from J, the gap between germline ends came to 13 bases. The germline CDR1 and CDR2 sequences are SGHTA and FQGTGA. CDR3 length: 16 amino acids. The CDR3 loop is CASSLRPGHPNTEAFF. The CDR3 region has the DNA TGTGCCAGCAGCTTAAGGCCGGGACACCCGAACACTGAAGCTTTCTTT.

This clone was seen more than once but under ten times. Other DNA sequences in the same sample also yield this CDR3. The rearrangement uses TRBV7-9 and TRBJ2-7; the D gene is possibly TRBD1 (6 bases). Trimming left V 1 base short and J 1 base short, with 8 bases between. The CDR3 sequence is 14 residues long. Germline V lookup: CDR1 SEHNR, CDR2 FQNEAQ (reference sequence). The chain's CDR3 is CASSLGGGSYEQYF. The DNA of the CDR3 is TGTGCCAGCAGCTTAGGAGGGGGTTCCTACGAGCAGTACTTC.

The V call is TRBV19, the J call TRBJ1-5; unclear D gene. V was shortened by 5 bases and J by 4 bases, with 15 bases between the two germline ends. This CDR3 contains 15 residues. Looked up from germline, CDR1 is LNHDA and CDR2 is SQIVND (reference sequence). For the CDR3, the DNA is TGTGCCAGTAGTTCTCGTCAAAGCCCTAATCAGCCCCAGCATTTT. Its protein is CASSSRQSPNQPQHF.

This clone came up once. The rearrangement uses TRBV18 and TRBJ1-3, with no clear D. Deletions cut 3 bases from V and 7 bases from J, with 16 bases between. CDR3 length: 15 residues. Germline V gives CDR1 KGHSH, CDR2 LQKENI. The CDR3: CASSPSSDPRNTIYF. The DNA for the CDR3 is TGTGCCAGCTCACCCTCTTCCGACCCGAGGAACACCATATATTTT.

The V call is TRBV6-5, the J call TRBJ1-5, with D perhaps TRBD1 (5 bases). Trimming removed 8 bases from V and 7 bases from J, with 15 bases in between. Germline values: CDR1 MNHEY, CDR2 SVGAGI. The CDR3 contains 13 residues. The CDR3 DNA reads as TGTGCCAGCCGGCCAGGGTTAGGACAGCCCCAGCATTTT. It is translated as CASRPGLGQPQHF.

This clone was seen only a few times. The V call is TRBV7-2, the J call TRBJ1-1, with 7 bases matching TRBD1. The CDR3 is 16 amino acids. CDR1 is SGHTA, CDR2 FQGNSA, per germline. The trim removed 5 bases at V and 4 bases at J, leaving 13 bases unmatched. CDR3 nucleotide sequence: TGTGCCAGCAGCCATAGGAGACAGGGCTCCATCACTGAAGCTTTCTTT. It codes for CASSHRRQGSITEAFF.